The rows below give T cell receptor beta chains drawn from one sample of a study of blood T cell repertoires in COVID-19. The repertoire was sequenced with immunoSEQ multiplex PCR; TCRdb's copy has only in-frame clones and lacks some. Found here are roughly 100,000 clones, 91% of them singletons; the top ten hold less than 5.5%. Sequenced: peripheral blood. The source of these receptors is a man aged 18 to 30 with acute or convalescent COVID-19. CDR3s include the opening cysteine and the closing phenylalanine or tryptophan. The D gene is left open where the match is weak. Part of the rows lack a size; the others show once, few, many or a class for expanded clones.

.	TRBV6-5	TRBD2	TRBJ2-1	CASSPSGSGRAEQFF	TGTGCCAGCAGCCCCAGCGGGAGCGGACGGGCTGAGCAGTTCTTC
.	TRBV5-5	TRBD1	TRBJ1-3	CASSSAGTGGGNTIYF	TGTGCCAGCAGTTCCGCCGGGACAGGGGGCGGAAACACCATATATTTT
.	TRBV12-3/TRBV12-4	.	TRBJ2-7	CASSFSKREQYF	TGTGCCAGCAGTTTTTCTAAGCGGGAGCAGTACTTC
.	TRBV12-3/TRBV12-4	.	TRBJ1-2	CASTRQVALTF	TGTGCCAGCACCAGGCAGGTCGCTCTCACCTTC
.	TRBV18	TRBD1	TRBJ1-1	CASSPTSRQGAFF	TGTGCCAGCTCTCCGACAAGTCGACAGGGAGCTTTCTTT
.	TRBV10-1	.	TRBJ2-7	CASSESDTPYEQYF	TGCGCCAGCAGTGAGTCAGACACACCCTACGAGCAGTACTTC
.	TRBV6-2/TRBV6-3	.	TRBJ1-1	CASSYSIGQGEEAFF	TGTGCCAGCAGTTACTCGATAGGTCAGGGCGAGGAAGCTTTCTTT
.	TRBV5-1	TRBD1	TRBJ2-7	CASSLDDRGRSYEQYF	TGCGCCAGCAGCTTGGACGACAGGGGGAGATCCTACGAGCAGTACTTC
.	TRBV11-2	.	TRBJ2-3	CASSTSRGTDTQYF	TGTGCCAGCAGCACTAGCAGGGGCACAGATACGCAGTATTTT
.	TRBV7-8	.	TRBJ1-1	CASSLASQGPLAFF	TGTGCCAGCAGCTTAGCGTCCCAGGGGCCCCTGGCTTTCTTT
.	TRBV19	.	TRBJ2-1	CASSIDRGINEQFF	TGTGCCAGTAGTATAGATCGGGGGATCAATGAGCAGTTCTTC
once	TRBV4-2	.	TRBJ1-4	CASSQVGLTQGPTNEKLFF	TGTGCCAGCAGCCAAGTAGGTTTAACCCAGGGGCCAACTAATGAAAAACTGTTTTTT
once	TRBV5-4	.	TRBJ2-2	CASSLKTAINTGELFF	TGTGCCAGCAGCTTGAAGACAGCCATTAACACCGGGGAGCTGTTTTTT
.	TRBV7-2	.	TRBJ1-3	CASSEDTSSGNTIYF	TGTGCCAGCAGCGAGGACACGAGCTCTGGAAACACCATATATTTT
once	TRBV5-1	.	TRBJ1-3	CASSLRESGNTIYF	TGCGCCAGCAGCTTGAGGGAGTCTGGAAACACCATATATTTT
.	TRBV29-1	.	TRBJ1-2	CSAAIPGLGYTF	TGCAGCGCTGCTATACCGGGACTTGGCTACACCTTC
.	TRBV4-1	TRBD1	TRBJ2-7	CASSWDRENEQYF	TGCGCCAGCAGCTGGGACAGGGAGAACGAGCAGTACTTC
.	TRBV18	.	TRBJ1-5	CASSPDRSTGKVSNQPQHF	TGTGCCAGCTCACCCGATCGAAGTACAGGGAAGGTTAGCAATCAGCCCCAGCATTTT
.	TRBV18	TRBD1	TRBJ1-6	CASSLPGGSSPLHF	TGTGCCAGCTCCCTCCCAGGGGGCAGTTCACCCCTCCACTTT
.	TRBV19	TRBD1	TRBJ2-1	CASSKGQGAGYEQFF	TGTGCCAGTAGTAAAGGACAGGGGGCGGGTTATGAGCAGTTCTTC
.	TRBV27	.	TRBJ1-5	CASSFLSSGGQPQHF	TGTGCCAGCAGTTTTCTTAGTTCGGGTGGGCAGCCCCAGCATTTT
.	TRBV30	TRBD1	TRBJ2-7	CAWSVTAGGYEQYF	TGTGCCTGGAGTGTAACGGCAGGGGGCTACGAGCAGTACTTC
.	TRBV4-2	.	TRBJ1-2	CASSQPQGSDYGYTF	TGTGCCAGCAGCCAGCCACAGGGTAGCGACTATGGCTACACCTTC
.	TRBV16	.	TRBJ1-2	CASSQTGSTSYGYTF	TGTGCCAGCAGCCAAACAGGGAGTACGAGCTATGGCTACACCTTC
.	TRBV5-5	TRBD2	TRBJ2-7	CASSFGGLAGGEQYF	TGTGCCAGCAGCTTTGGCGGTCTAGCGGGAGGCGAGCAGTACTTC
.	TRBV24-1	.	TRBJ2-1	CATSDNLAKSSYNEQFF	TGTGCCACCAGTGACAATCTAGCGAAGAGCTCCTACAATGAGCAGTTCTTC
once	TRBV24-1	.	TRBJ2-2	CATSDLSPGELFF	TGTGCCACCAGTGATTTGAGCCCCGGGGAGCTGTTTTTT
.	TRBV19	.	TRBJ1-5	CASNGARPLNQPQHF	TGTGCCAGTAACGGAGCTCGTCCTCTCAATCAGCCCCAGCATTTT
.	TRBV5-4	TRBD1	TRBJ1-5	CASSFGGQINQPQHF	TGTGCCAGCAGCTTTGGGGGACAGATCAATCAGCCCCAGCATTTT
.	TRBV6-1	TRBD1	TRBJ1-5	CASSDLTGSPQPQHF	TGTGCCAGCAGTGACCTGACAGGGTCGCCTCAGCCCCAGCATTTT
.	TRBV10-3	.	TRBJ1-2	CAINRGSDYGYTF	TGTGCCATCAACCGGGGGTCAGACTATGGCTACACCTTC